These 8 T cell receptor beta chains share one sample of origin, sequenced in a study of T cells after yellow fever vaccination. From the 5' RACE reads, TCRdb called clonotypes with MiXCR, one entry per CDR3 protein. The repertoire holds about 330,000 distinct CDR3 sequences, with over 4% as singletons. This specimen consisted of PBMCs, obtained 5 days after the yellow fever booster vaccination. Receptors originate from a man in his late teens or twenties who received the YFV17D yellow fever vaccine.

This clonotype has more than one count but fewer than ten. CDR3 sequence reads: CASSLETGVSNEQFF. In DNA form, the CDR3 reads TGTGCCAGCAGCTTAGAGACAGGTGTGAGCAATGAGCAGTTCTTC. The gene calls are TRBV11-3 and TRBJ2-1; D perhaps matches TRBD1 (6 bases). Germline CDR1 is SGHNT and CDR2 is YENEEA. V gave up 0 bases and J gave up 6 bases, with 12 bases separating them. The CDR3 has 15 amino acids.

This clonotype has just a few counts. The V gene is TRBV5-1, the J gene TRBJ1-2; D is unclear. V lost 4 bases and J 4 bases, leaving 14 bases between the germline ends. Germline-derived CDR1 and CDR2 are SGHRS and YFSETQ. The CDR3 consists of 14 residues. The CDR3 sequence: CASSPGDFSYGYTF. The CDR3 DNA is TGCGCCAGCAGCCCTGGAGATTTTTCCTATGGCTACACCTTC.

As to this clonotype: A much larger clone is a single base away; this may be a read error. CDR3 amino acids: CASSPIAGAESQYF. CDR3 bases: TGCGCCAGCAGCCCTATAGCGGGGGCCGAGTCCCAGTACTTC. The chain employs TRBV4-3 and TRBJ2-5; TRBD2 agrees at 9 bases. The V segment lost 4 bases and the J segment 9 bases; nucleotides outside the gene matches: 9. The germline gives CDR1 LGHNA, CDR2 YSLEER. The CDR3 is 14 amino acids.

CDR3 in amino acids: CASSRGEAYEQYV. CDR3 in DNA: TGTGCCAGCAGTAGGGGGGAGGCCTACGAGCAGTACGTC. This chain joins TRBV25-1 and TRBJ2-7; D tentatively reads TRBD1 or TRBD2 (6 bases each). Trimming removed 5 bases at V and 2 bases at J, with 10 bases between. This CDR3 spans 13 amino acids. The germline CDR1 and CDR2 sequences are MGHDK and SYGVNS.

This sequence joins TRBV18 and TRBJ2-1; a weak D match, TRBD1 (7 bases). In germline, CDR1 is KGHSH, CDR2 LQKENI. This CDR3 contains 15 residues. Trimming took off 1 base at V and 9 bases at J, with 16 bases between the two ends. CDR3: CASSPQQGGGGEQFF. The CDR3 DNA sequence: TGTGCCAGCTCACCACAACAAGGAGGGGGCGGTGAGCAGTTCTTC.

This clonotype was found a few times. The chain employs TRBV11-2 and TRBJ1-4; 8 nucleotides agree with TRBD1. The CDR3 loop spans 15 amino acids. The V gene end was trimmed by 5 bases and the J gene end by 5 bases; junction bases not matched to a gene: 7. CDR1 and CDR2 (germline): SGHAT, FQNNGV. Here the CDR3 DNA reads TGTGCCAGCAGCCCCGCCAGGGGGCCAAATGAAAAACTGTTTTTT. It is translated as CASSPARGPNEKLFF.

In DNA, the CDR3 is TGCGCCAGCAGCCAAGCTAGGGGGTATAATGAAAAACTGTTTTTT. It yields the protein CASSQARGYNEKLFF. The chain uses TRBV4-3 and TRBJ1-4; a weak D match, TRBD1 (6 bases). Trimming pared 1 base from V and 4 bases from J, leaving 10 bases between. The CDR3 runs to 15 residues. Germline lookup yields CDR1 LGHNA and CDR2 YSLEER.

This clonotype was detected only a few times. The CDR3 coding sequence is TGCAGTGCTAGGGATCGGGGGACAGGTGATTCACCCCTCCACTTT. Encoded protein: CSARDRGTGDSPLHF. The chain has TRBV20-1 and TRBJ1-6; 8 positions match TRBD1. The germline V gene has CDR1 DFQATT and CDR2 SNEGSKA (reference sequence). V trimming: 3 bases; J trimming: 8 bases; junction bases outside the gene matches: 9. CDR3 length equals 15 residues.